This T cell receptor (beta chain) originates from a study of T cells in Graves' hyperthyroidism and ophthalmopathy. Graves' hyperthyroidism is called stable when ophthalmopathy does not progress within 18 months. The authors took PBMCs from 7.5 to 10 ml fresh peripheral blood. The source material, RNA transcripts, was used to amplify TCR beta CDR3 regions. When the TCR CDR3 underwent first-round RT-PCR, the HTBI primer set was used. TCRdb reprocessed the multiplex PCR reads via MiXCR and lists one record per CDR3 protein. The sample includes a few hundred thousand distinct CDR3 sequences, about 16% seen only once; the top ten take less than 35%. Whole-study results and caveats: A model of 13 V-J features distinguished ophthalmopathy from stable hyperthyroidism. Ophthalmopathy prediction by the model preceded onset by a median approximately 6.9 months.

V lost 8 bases and J 1 base, leaving 11 bases between the germline ends. The CDR3 loop spans 13 amino acids. For this clonotype: Its antigen is unknown.

This TCR derives from a woman in her twenties or thirties with Graves' hyperthyroidism. V gene TRBV12-3 or TRBV12-4 combines with J gene TRBJ1-2; weak D call: TRBD1 (6 bases). Sequences were obtained from blood. This chain's CDR3 is CASHPGVNYGYTF. The CDR3 DNA sequence: TGTGCCAGCCACCCAGGGGTTAACTATGGCTACACCTTC.